This T cell receptor beta chain was sequenced in a study of T-cell reconstitution after alpha-beta-depleted transplantation in children. There are 17 residues in the CDR3. The V gene's germline CDR1 is DFQATT and CDR2 SNEGSKA (reference sequence). Trimming took 6 bases from V and 1 from J; bases not matched to a gene: 9. It was with unique molecular identifiers that the TCRbeta library was prepared. Using its own MiXCR run on the PCR reads, TCRdb lists one record per CDR3 protein. The table has about 610,000 distinct CDR3 sequences, about 10% seen once; the top ten hold less than 5%. The sample here was PBMCs from the stem cell graft donor, taken from the stem cell graft. The rearrangement links TRBV20-1 to TRBJ2-1; 13 nucleotides match TRBD2. This receptor was obtained from a human donor who donated a stem cell graft to a child with acute myeloid leukemia. The CDR3 protein is CSASTSGRFRSYNEQFF. The DNA of the CDR3 is TGCAGTGCGTCGACTAGCGGGAGGTTTCGGTCCTACAATGAGCAGTTCTTC.